This T cell receptor (beta chain) comes out of a study of blood T cells in healthy people across ages. Trimming cost V 2 bases and J 3 bases; bases outside gene matches: 7. CDR1 and CDR2 from the germline V gene are SGDLS and YYNGEE. The CDR3 consists of 15 residues. The use of a sample-barcoded 5' primer and a J-beta primer mix characterized a second PCR of about 7 to 12 cycles. MiXCR, applied by TCRdb to the 5' RACE reads, yields one record per CDR3 protein. Of more than 1,000,000 distinct CDR3 sequences listed, approximately 25% are singletons. This clonotype was seen a few times. These data also featured in a second study, about T cells of mothers and their children. That work states: Material was donated by three healthy Caucasian mothers and their six children.

The J gene is TRBJ2-7, the V gene TRBV9, with TRBD2 matching over 8 bases. Sequences were obtained from blood. The sequence was obtained from a girl aged 2 to 9 in good health. CDR3 protein: CASSVSGSLLYEQYF. The CDR3 bases are TGTGCCAGCAGCGTCAGCGGGAGTCTCCTCTACGAGCAGTACTTC.